One sample yielded the 29 T cell receptor beta chains listed below, sequenced in a study of CD8 T cells in Susac syndrome. RNA in amounts of roughly 0.5 to 1 ug was reverse transcribed with random hexamers. TCRdb re-called the immunoSEQ multiplex PCR reads with MiXCR, one entry per CDR3 protein. The sample holds under 200,000 distinct CDR3 sequences, roughly 94% seen once. Sequencing input: CD4+ T cells from PBMCs. Receptors were obtained from a human donor in good health.

V and J are TRBV9 and TRBJ2-7; 7 positions match TRBD1. J gave up 4 bases and V 0 bases, and 7 bases lay outside the gene matches. Per the germline V gene, CDR1 is SGDLS and CDR2 is YYNGEE. This CDR3 contains 15 residues. The CDR3 reads CASSVGQGIAYEQYF. As DNA, the CDR3 is TGTGCCAGCAGCGTAGGACAGGGAATCGCTTACGAGCAGTACTTC.

This sequence joins TRBV20-1 and TRBJ2-5, with TRBD2 matching 11 bases. There are 16 residues in the CDR3. V gave up 3 bases and J gave up 5 bases; unmatched junction bases: 11. The germline CDR1 and CDR2 sequences are DFQATT and SNEGSKA (reference sequence). CDR3 sequence reads: CSARDQAGTSGETQYF. CDR3 in DNA: TGCAGTGCTAGGGACCAGGCCGGGACTAGCGGTGAGACCCAGTACTTC.

In this sample, this clonotype turned up once. The chain couples TRBV5-1 to TRBJ2-7; tentatively, D is TRBD2 (5 bases). V lost 4 bases and J lost 2, with 10 bases in between. Germline assignment: CDR1 SGHRS and CDR2 YFSETQ. This CDR3 is built from 13 residues. This CDR3 is CASSDTGAYEQYF. CDR3 in DNA: TGCGCCAGCAGCGATACCGGGGCCTACGAGCAGTACTTC.

The genes are TRBV19 and TRBJ1-2; 7 nucleotides agree with TRBD1. The V segment lost 4 bases and the J segment 5 bases; nucleotides outside the gene matches: 4. This CDR3 is built from 13 residues. Per the germline V gene, CDR1 is LNHDA and CDR2 is SQIVND (reference sequence). CDR3 DNA sequence: TGTGCCAGTAGTAGCGGGACAGAATATGGCTACACCTTC. This sequence encodes CASSSGTEYGYTF.

The V call is TRBV2, the J call TRBJ1-1, with D unresolved. This CDR3 has 15 amino acids. The germline V and J ends were trimmed by 4 bases and 1 base, with 13 bases remaining between them. Per the germline V gene, CDR1 is SNHLY and CDR2 is FYNNEI. The CDR3 DNA reads as TGTGCCAGCAGTGCGGAAACAGTGCAGAACACTGAAGCTTTCTTT. This sequence encodes CASSAETVQNTEAFF.

CDR3 residues: CAWRSGTYSEQYV. CDR3 nucleotide sequence: TGTGCCTGGAGATCCGGGACATACTCCGAGCAGTACGTC. The chain couples TRBV30 to TRBJ2-7; perhaps TRBD1 as D (6 bases). The CDR3 is 13 amino acids. Germline lookup yields CDR1 GTSNPN and CDR2 SVGIG (reference sequence). The V gene lost 3 bases and the J gene lost 6 bases, with 15 bases spanning the gap.

The chain employs TRBV28 and TRBJ2-7; 7 bases line up with TRBD1. The CDR3 runs 15 residues. Germline V lookup: CDR1 MDHEN, CDR2 SYDVKM. The trim removed 5 bases at V and 6 bases at J, leaving 13 bases unmatched. The CDR3: CASSPYTDRASEQYV. The CDR3 DNA sequence: TGTGCCAGCAGTCCCTATACCGACAGGGCGAGCGAGCAGTACGTC.

The chain couples TRBV7-9 to TRBJ1-1, with TRBD1 matching 10 bases. The ends lost 5 bases at V and 5 bases at J; junction bases unmatched: 5. The CDR3 consists of 14 residues. From germline, CDR1 is SEHNR and CDR2 FQNEAQ (reference sequence). The CDR3 DNA reads TGTGCCAGCAGCAACTGGGACAGGGGTACTGAAGCTTTCTTT. Amino acid sequence: CASSNWDRGTEAFF.

The chain uses TRBV29-1 and TRBJ1-4; 11 bases are a match to TRBD1. The length of the CDR3 is 13 residues. Germline V gene lookup returns CDR1 SQVTM and CDR2 ANQGSEA. J lost 7 bases, V lost 7 bases, and 5 bases had no gene match. CDR3 region: CSATDRGLEKLFF. As DNA, the CDR3 is TGCAGCGCAACGGACAGGGGGCTTGAAAAACTGTTTTTT.

V gene TRBV19 combines with J gene TRBJ2-3; a possible D gene is TRBD2 (5 bases). This CDR3 is 15 amino acids long. The V and J ends lost 3 bases and 0 bases respectively, with 10 bases between them. Looked up from germline, CDR1 is LNHDA and CDR2 is SQIVND (reference sequence). The chain's CDR3 is CASSIRTGSTDTQYF. CDR3 nucleotides: TGTGCCAGTAGTATTCGTACGGGGAGCACAGATACGCAGTATTTT.

This clonotype has just a few counts. This rearrangement joins TRBV12-3 or TRBV12-4 to TRBJ2-3; 7 bases are shared with TRBD2. The CDR3 spans 15 residues. The V gene end was trimmed by 5 bases and the J gene end by 2 bases; junction bases not matched to a gene: 7. For the CDR3, the DNA is TGTGCCAGCAGTGCCCTAGCGGCCTCCACAGATACGCAGTATTTT. Translated, it gives CASSALAASTDTQYF.

The rearrangement links TRBV5-4 to TRBJ2-5, with D possibly matching TRBD2 (7 bases). This CDR3 is built from 16 residues. Germline V gene lookup returns CDR1 SGHNT and CDR2 YYREEE (reference sequence). With 5 bases removed from V and 5 bases from J, the gap between germline ends came to 22 bases. The CDR3 DNA is TGTGCCAGCAGGACGTCGGCGGGGGCGGCGCCGGAGACCCAGTACTTC. Translation gives CASRTSAGAAPETQYF.

This chain uses TRBV29-1 with TRBJ2-1; a weak D match, TRBD2 (5 bases). Germline values: CDR1 SQVTM, CDR2 ANQGSEA. Trimming took off 3 bases at V and 7 bases at J, with 10 bases between the two ends. The CDR3 loop spans 12 amino acids. Written as DNA, the CDR3 is TGCAGCGTTGATCCGGGAAGGAATGAGCAGTTCTTC. This encodes CSVDPGRNEQFF.

A word on this clonotype: Mismatch with germline at one junction end may stem from a read error. The CDR3 DNA follows: TGTGCCAGCAGTTTAGGAGGGACCGGGAAGCTGTTTTTT. Its protein product is CASSLGGTGKLFF. The rearrangement links TRBV12-3 or TRBV12-4 to TRBJ2-2, with D possibly called TRBD1 or TRBD2 (5 bases each). The CDR3 has 13 residues.

The chain couples TRBV9 to TRBJ2-5; D ambiguous. This CDR3 is built from 13 residues. The V gene lost 1 base and the J gene lost 0 bases, with 4 bases spanning the gap. Germline CDR1 and CDR2: SGDLS and YYNGEE. The CDR3 reads CASSVPYQETQYF. CDR3 DNA sequence: TGTGCCAGCAGCGTACCGTACCAAGAGACCCAGTACTTC.

The chain uses TRBV20-1 and TRBJ1-5; 9 nucleotides line up with TRBD1. This CDR3 has 14 amino acids. Germline CDR1 reads DFQATT; CDR2 reads SNEGSKA (reference sequence). V shed 3 bases, J shed 6 bases, and the junction held 6 bases outside the gene matches. The CDR3 coding sequence is TGCAGTGCTAGGGGACAGGGAACCCCTCAGCCCCAGCATTTT. This gives the protein CSARGQGTPQPQHF.

The CDR3 loop reads CASSQDRIGHEQFF. CDR3 sequence (DNA): TGCGCCAGCAGCCAAGATAGGATTGGGCATGAGCAGTTCTTC. This sequence joins TRBV4-1 and TRBJ2-1; D remains unclear. Trimming cost V 0 bases and J 8 bases, with 11 bases left between them. The CDR3 is 14 amino acids. Germline CDR1 is MGHRA and CDR2 is YSYEKL.

The chain recombines TRBV20-1 with TRBJ2-1, with 9 bases identical to TRBD1. Germline trimming cut 6 bases from V and 8 bases from J; bases unmatched to any gene: 8. This CDR3 contains 13 residues. Per the germline V gene, CDR1 is DFQATT and CDR2 is SNEGSKA (reference sequence). The CDR3 here is CSALQGAVDEQFF. The CDR3, as DNA: TGCAGTGCCTTACAGGGGGCGGTCGATGAGCAGTTCTTC.

The chain carries TRBV3-1 and TRBJ2-3; TRBD1 aligns across 7 bases. Germline V CDR1 and CDR2: LGHDT, YNNKEL (reference sequence). The CDR3 is 14 residues long. V dropped 4 bases and J dropped 8; count of bases not matched to a gene: 9. The CDR3 DNA reads as TGTGCCAGCAGCCCGACAGGGAGCGAGGGTACGCAGTATTTT. Its translation: CASSPTGSEGTQYF.

The chain recombines TRBV9 with TRBJ1-1, with D hard to call. The length of the CDR3 is 12 residues. Germline CDR1 SGDLS, CDR2 YYNGEE. The V end was cut by 7 bases, the J end by 1 base, with 8 bases between. CDR3 DNA: TGTGCCAGCCGGGCAGGGAACACTGAAGCTTTCTTT. Its protein product is CASRAGNTEAFF. Looking up the rest from reference TRBV9 and TRBJ1-1 gives the full variable domain: DSGVTQTPKHLITATGQRVTLRCSPRSGDLSVYWYQQSLDQGLQFLIQYYNGEERAKGNILERFSAQQFPDLHSELNLSSLELGDSALYFCASRAGNTEAFFGQGTRLTVV.

The V and J genes are TRBV4-1 and TRBJ2-1; D tentatively fits TRBD1 or TRBD2 (5 bases each). Germline V gene lookup returns CDR1 MGHRA and CDR2 YSYEKL. The CDR3 length is 12 residues. Deletions cut 4 bases from V and 10 bases from J, with 11 bases between. CDR3 residues: CASSPFGTEQFF. The CDR3 region has the DNA TGCGCCAGCAGCCCATTTGGGACGGAGCAGTTCTTC.

CDR3 sequence reads: CSCSLRITEAFF. Here the CDR3 DNA reads TGCAGTTGCTCTCTCAGGATCACTGAAGCTTTCTTT. This rearrangement joins TRBV20-1 to TRBJ1-1; the D is unclear. The V end was cut by 8 bases, the J end by 4 bases, with 14 bases between. Looked up from germline, CDR1 is DFQATT and CDR2 is SNEGSKA (reference sequence). The CDR3 covers 12 residues.

The chain joins TRBV18 to TRBJ1-1, with D perhaps matching TRBD1 (6 bases). Germline CDR1 reads KGHSH; CDR2 reads LQKENI. The CDR3 is 15 residues long. The V gene lost 0 bases and the J gene lost 8 bases, with 16 bases spanning the gap. CDR3 nucleotide sequence: TGTGCCAGCTCACCACCGACAGGATCTTTAAGCGAAGCTTTCTTT. This sequence encodes CASSPPTGSLSEAFF. Variable domain in full (rest from reference TRBV18 and TRBJ1-1): NAGVMQNPRHLVRRRGQEARLRCSPMKGHSHVYWYRQLPEEGLKFMVYLQKENIIDESGMPKERFSAEFPKEGPSILRIQQVVRGDSAAYFCASSPPTGSLSEAFFGQGTRLTVV.

This clonotype has a single count. The chain has TRBV5-8 and TRBJ1-3, with D tentatively TRBD1 (5 bases). V lost 3 bases, J lost 4 bases, and 14 bases lay in between. The CDR3 has 15 residues. From germline, CDR1 is SGHTS and CDR2 YDEGEE. CDR3 bases: TGTGCCAGCAGCTGGGACTTCGGGGCAGGAAACACCATATATTTT. Its protein is CASSWDFGAGNTIYF.

The count of this clonotype is one. V is TRBV7-2 and J is TRBJ2-7; 7 bases agree with TRBD2. Germline assignment: CDR1 SGHTA and CDR2 FQGNSA. V lost 5 bases and J lost 1; bases outside the gene matches: 8. The CDR3 has 15 amino acids. In DNA, the CDR3 is TGTGCCAGCAGCCCGGGACTTAGCGGGTCCTACGAGCAGTACGTC. This gives the protein CASSPGLSGSYEQYV.

The chain's CDR3 is CASSSHPPGAGGNEQFF. CDR3 DNA: TGTGCCAGCAGTTCCCACCCTCCAGGGGCGGGTGGTAATGAGCAGTTCTTC. The chain recombines TRBV12-3 or TRBV12-4 with TRBJ2-1, with D perhaps matching TRBD1 (6 bases). V lost 4 bases to trimming and J lost 7 bases, with 23 bases between them. The CDR3 has 17 amino acids.

This clonotype was recorded once. This chain joins TRBV9 and TRBJ1-2; 11 bases map to TRBD1. J gave up 5 bases and V 5 bases, and 11 bases lay outside the gene matches. Germline lookup yields CDR1 SGDLS and CDR2 YYNGEE. The CDR3 is 16 amino acids. The CDR3 region is CASSVDRGRSGYGYTF. The CDR3, as DNA: TGTGCCAGCAGTGTGGACAGGGGGCGTAGCGGATATGGCTACACCTTC. The variable domain in full, completed from reference TRBV9 and TRBJ1-2, reads DSGVTQTPKHLITATGQRVTLRCSPRSGDLSVYWYQQSLDQGLQFLIQYYNGEERAKGNILERFSAQQFPDLHSELNLSSLELGDSALYFCASSVDRGRSGYGYTFGSGTRLTVV.

The gene calls are TRBV7-2 and TRBJ1-1; weak D call: TRBD1 (6 bases). With 5 bases removed from V and 5 bases from J, the gap between germline ends came to 18 bases. The CDR3 is made up of 15 amino acids. Germline V lookup: CDR1 SGHTA, CDR2 FQGNSA. The CDR3 coding sequence is TGTGCCAGCAGCCCCCTAGGGGGTGAGGATACTGAAGCTTTCTTT. The encoded protein is CASSPLGGEDTEAFF.

This chain connects TRBV19 to TRBJ1-1; tentatively, D is TRBD1 (5 bases). CDR1 LNHDA and CDR2 SQIVND come from the germline V gene (reference sequence). V lost 7 bases and J lost 3, with 18 bases in between. The CDR3 is 15 amino acids. The CDR3 nucleotides read TGTGCCAGTACCCAATCCTTCGCAGGGCACACTGAAGCTTTCTTT. It translates to CASTQSFAGHTEAFF.